This TCR beta chain emerged from a study of shared clonotypes between healthy human individuals. Per sorted-subset replicate PCR, input was 150 to 250 ng DNA, representing tens of thousands of T cell genomes. Assay used: immunoSEQ multiplex PCR; TCRdb lists only in-frame clones, some missing. This table holds about 1.1 million clones, about four fifths found once. Into CD45RA+ naive and CD45RA-negative memory subsets, the CD4+ cells were split. Study-wide points: Donor clonotype sharing was expected to depend on sequencing depth.

This CDR3 has 15 amino acids. Germline CDR1 is LNHDA and CDR2 is SQIVND (reference sequence). Trimming cost V 3 bases and J 0 bases, with 11 bases left between them. On this clone: The antigen is unknown.

The chain links TRBV19 to TRBJ1-1; tentatively, D is TRBD1 (6 bases). This receptor was identified in a man aged 18 to 30 in good health. Some clones in this sample may be carry-over from other donors' samples. Sequencing input: memory CD4+ T cells from PBMCs. Subset described: CD45RA-negative fraction. CDR3: CASSIIDRLNTEAFF. CDR3 coding DNA: TGTGCCAGTAGTATCATCGACAGGCTGAACACTGAAGCTTTCTTT. The whole variable domain, filled in from reference TRBV19 and TRBJ1-1, reads DGGITQSPKYLFRKEGQNVTLSCEQNLNHDAMYWYRQDPGQGLRLIYYSQIVNDFQKGDIAEGYSVSREKKESFPLTVTSAQKNPTAFYLCASSIIDRLNTEAFFGQGTRLTVV.